One and the same sample provided the 12 T cell receptor beta chains below, sequenced in a study of blood T cell repertoires in COVID-19. Only in-frame clones appear in the TCRdb table, and some are missing; sequencing was by immunoSEQ multiplex PCR. The repertoire holds roughly 190,000 clones, with about 88% as singletons. Material: peripheral blood. These receptors originate from a human donor in a cohort sampled during active COVID-19.

V and J are TRBV7-8 and TRBJ2-7; 7 nucleotides match TRBD1. CDR1 and CDR2 (germline): SGHVS, FQNEAQ. V shed 5 bases and J 2 bases; nucleotides not matched to a gene: 6. This CDR3 spans 14 amino acids. The CDR3 sequence is CASSERQGPYEQYF. CDR3 nucleotide sequence: TGTGCCAGCAGCGAACGACAGGGCCCCTACGAGCAGTACTTC.

The chain couples TRBV6-2 or TRBV6-3 to TRBJ2-5; the match to TRBD2 covers 9 bases. There are 17 residues in the CDR3. Germline CDR1 and CDR2: MNHEY and SVGEGT. With 0 bases clipped from V and 4 bases from J, the junction kept 9 bases outside the gene matches. The chain's CDR3 is CASSYSPGSGRGETQYF. The CDR3, as DNA: TGTGCCAGCAGTTACTCGCCAGGTAGCGGGAGAGGAGAGACCCAGTACTTC.

V gene TRBV27 combines with J gene TRBJ2-1, with 7 bases that match TRBD2. The CDR3 totals 14 residues. The V segment lost 2 bases and the J segment 2 bases; nucleotides outside the gene matches: 0. Germline CDR1 is MNHEY and CDR2 is SMNVEV (reference sequence). The CDR3 spells CASSLTSAYNEQFF. Here the CDR3 DNA reads TGTGCCAGCAGTTTAACTAGCGCCTACAATGAGCAGTTCTTC.

J is TRBJ2-2 and V is TRBV19; 11 bases are shared with TRBD1. V trimming: 7 bases; J trimming: 4 bases; junction bases outside the gene matches: 5. Germline V gene data show CDR1 as LNHDA and CDR2 as SQIVND (reference sequence). The CDR3 length is 15 residues. The CDR3: CASKPGTGGTGELFF. Written as DNA, the CDR3 is TGTGCCAGTAAACCCGGGACAGGGGGCACCGGGGAGCTGTTTTTT.

The rearrangement uses TRBV7-2 and TRBJ2-7, with 11 bases aligning to TRBD2. V lost 5 bases, J lost 3 bases, and 6 bases stayed unmatched. This CDR3 has 15 amino acids. Looked up from germline, CDR1 is SGHTA and CDR2 is FQGNSA. CDR3 nucleotide sequence: TGTGCCAGCAGCGCCCAGGGGACTAGCGGCTACGAGCAGTACTTC. Translated, it gives CASSAQGTSGYEQYF. Full variable domain (outside the CDR3, taken from reference TRBV7-2 and TRBJ2-7): GAGVSQSPSNKVTEKGKDVELRCDPISGHTALYWYRQSLGQGLEFLIYFQGNSAPDKSGLPSDRFSAERTGGSVSTLTIQRTQQEDSAVYLCASSAQGTSGYEQYFGPGTRLTVT.

The V call is TRBV30, the J call TRBJ2-3, with 11 positions matching TRBD2. The CDR3 has 18 residues. Germline trimming cut 1 base from V and 2 bases from J; bases unmatched to any gene: 11. Germline CDR1 GTSNPN, CDR2 SVGIG (reference sequence). In DNA, the CDR3 is TGTGCCTGGAGTGAAATAATAGCGGGAGGGAGACTCACAGATACGCAGTATTTT. This translates into CAWSEIIAGGRLTDTQYF.

In this sample, this clone turned up many times. J is TRBJ2-7 and V is TRBV3-1 (or the pseudogene TRBV3-2), with 7 bases aligning to TRBD1. The CDR3 totals 13 residues. Germline V gene lookup returns CDR1 LGHDT and CDR2 YNNKEL (reference sequence). Losses at the gene ends were 4 bases for V and 2 bases for J; bases not matched to a gene: 2. In nucleotides, the CDR3 is TGTGCCAGCAGCCCGGGACAGACCTACGAGCAGTACTTC. It translates to CASSPGQTYEQYF.

This clone was found once. This chain connects TRBV10-3 to TRBJ1-1; 7 bases match TRBD1. Germline-derived CDR1 and CDR2 are ENHRY and SYGVKD. This CDR3 is built from 13 residues. J gave up 5 bases and V 2 bases, and 2 bases lay outside the gene matches. CDR3 bases: TGTGCCATCAGTGAGGTGACAGGGACTGAAGCTTTCTTT. Amino acid sequence: CAISEVTGTEAFF.

The chain joins TRBV4-1 to TRBJ2-7, with a possible D match to TRBD2 (5 bases). The CDR3 is made up of 15 amino acids. Trimming shortened V by 2 bases and J by 3 bases, and 14 bases separated the two germline ends. Germline CDR1 reads MGHRA; CDR2 reads YSYEKL. CDR3 bases: TGCGCCAGCAGCCAAAAGGACGGGGAGTACTACGAGCAGTACTTC. This translates into CASSQKDGEYYEQYF.

The chain couples TRBV28 to TRBJ2-5; 7 positions agree with TRBD1. Per germline, CDR1 MDHEN and CDR2 SYDVKM. The ends lost 5 bases at V and 1 base at J; junction bases unmatched: 7. The CDR3 contains 15 residues. This CDR3 is CASSIRDSPQETQYF. Here the CDR3 DNA reads TGTGCCAGCAGTATTCGGGACAGCCCCCAAGAGACCCAGTACTTC.

The rearrangement uses TRBV5-5 and TRBJ1-1; D ambiguous. The germline V gene encodes CDR1 SGHKS and CDR2 YYEKEE (reference sequence). The ends were cut back, 3 bases at V and 4 bases at J, with 13 bases in the middle. CDR3 length: 14 residues. The CDR3 protein is CASSYSVPITEAFF. The CDR3 DNA follows: TGTGCCAGCAGCTACAGTGTACCCATCACTGAAGCTTTCTTT.

This sequence joins TRBV2 and TRBJ2-7, with 9 nucleotides matching TRBD1. CDR3 length equals 15 residues. Germline CDR1 is SNHLY and CDR2 is FYNNEI. After removal of 1 base from V and 7 bases from J, the junction contained 8 bases not matched to a gene. CDR3 nucleotides: TGTGCCAGCAGTGAAGGGTTGGGACAGGGACGGGAGCAGTACTTC. Protein product: CASSEGLGQGREQYF.